What follows is one T cell receptor beta chain and its context. The antigen this receptor binds is unknown. Per-base quality was not reported, and no clone a single base away is much larger than it. This record belongs to a study of Tregs in tolerant kidney transplant recipients (dated by TCRdb to about 2019). Context from the whole study: Transplants used related donors with nonmyeloablative bone marrow transplantation; mixed chimerism was transient in the human trials. The study used TCRbeta sequencing to identify donor-specific regulatory T cells before combined kidney and bone marrow transplantation, then tracked those cells after transplant. Results the study describes overall, beyond this receptor: Biological reproducibility was not directly assessed, although technical replication error appeared to be minimal. Expanding Tregs with activated donor B cells appeared to identify the most biologically relevant and donor-specific TCRbeta repertoire. Donor-specific Treg expansion exceeded global Treg expansion in tolerant patients, suggesting antigen-driven rather than nonspecific expansion. The study was limited by small patient numbers, and the findings need validation in larger populations and under other immunosuppression protocols. Because the PCR primers were changed over time for some patients, nucleotide-level comparison could not be performed across the samples from those patients.

For TCRbeta CDR3 sequencing, genomic DNA was extracted from sorted cells using the QIAGEN DNeasy Blood and Tissue Kit. Through immunoSEQ, high-throughput TCRbeta CDR3 sequencing was done commercially, including PCR amplification with internal controls and bias correction. Concerning the study's data processing: Unique productive TCRbeta sequences were defined by CDR3 nucleotide sequence when primers matched and otherwise by CDR3 amino acid sequence together with Vbeta and Jbeta genes. Sorting error was corrected by removing sequences shared between sorted populations at a frequency ratio of 2:1 or less, and the remaining shared sequences were assigned to the higher population. A sequence counted as donor-reactive if, in CFSE-low cells, the sequence had a frequency of at least 0.01% and was expanded at least 5-fold compared with unstimulated cells. Repertoire divergence was quantified by Jensen-Shannon divergence calculated from the top 100 TCRbeta sequences ranked by frequency. When a sample had multiple sequencing runs, each run was corrected for sorting error separately and the runs were then pooled. TCRdb carries this immuneACCESS record with in-frame sequences only. Its versions omit some clonotypes, under half of them owing to an unresolved V gene in the studies checked, with the rest unexplained. That table is the source of V, J and clone size, and D and trimming were worked out from the DNA. In this sample the table shows tens of thousands of clones, 95% to 98% of which occur a single time. Approximately 0.34% of the sample goes to the ten largest clones.

Deletion took 4 bases off V and 6 bases off J, with a span of 11 bases between the germline ends. Via the germline V gene, CDR1 is ENHRY and CDR2 SYGVKD. Spanning cysteine to phenylalanine, the CDR3 consists of 13 amino acids. The sequence is cut down to CDR3 DNA, 39 bases in frame from base 1. In the paper's terms, the time point label means: blood sample drawn before combined kidney and bone marrow transplant. Unstimulated Tregs (CD4+CD25+CD127-), CD4+ non-Tregs (CD4+CD25-), CD4 and CD8 cells were FACS-sorted from thawed PBMCs. Prior to Treg sorting, thawed PBMCs were rested overnight at 37 degrees C with 200 to 250 IU/ml IL-2. Patients were 4 combined kidney and bone marrow transplant recipients from the ITN036ST trial, and only these trial subjects had samples available. Healthy control blood was processed by Ficoll density gradient to PBMCs and cryopreserved; patient PBMCs were collected before and after transplant.

The TCR sequence derives from a human donor who received a combined kidney and bone marrow transplant. The rearrangement joined TRBV10-3 to TRBJ2-3, and perhaps TRBD2 as D gene, on 5 matching bases. This specimen consisted of Tregs from blood, obtained before the transplant. DNA sequence: TGTGCCATCAGTGTAGGCGGGTCGGATACGCAGTATTTT. It translates to CAISVGGSDTQYF.